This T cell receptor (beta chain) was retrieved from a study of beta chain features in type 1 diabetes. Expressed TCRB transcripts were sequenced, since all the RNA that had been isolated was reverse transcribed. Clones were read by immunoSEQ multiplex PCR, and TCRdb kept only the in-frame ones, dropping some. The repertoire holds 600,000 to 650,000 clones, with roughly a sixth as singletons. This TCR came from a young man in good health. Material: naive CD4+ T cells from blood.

Here the CDR3 DNA reads TGTGCCAGCGCTATAGCGGGAGGAAGTGTCTACAATGAGCAGTTCTTC. Protein: CASAIAGGSVYNEQFF. The chain employs TRBV19 and TRBJ2-1, with 10 bases identical to TRBD2. This CDR3 has 16 residues. Per germline, CDR1 LNHDA and CDR2 SQIVND (reference sequence). V dropped 9 bases and J dropped 3; count of bases not matched to a gene: 11.